This TCR beta chain was captured in a study of graft-versus-host responses after intestinal transplantation. The V gene's germline CDR1 is PRHDT and CDR2 FYEKMQ (reference sequence). Deletions cut 6 bases from V and 8 bases from J, with 20 bases between. The length of the CDR3 is 15 residues. Libraries were prepared by immunoSEQ multiplex PCR; TCRdb keeps only in-frame clonotypes and omits some of them. The top ten hold more than 30% of the sample, which has more than 9,500 clones, about three quarters seen once. The J gene is TRBJ2-1, the V gene TRBV13, with D tentatively TRBD1 or TRBD2 (5 bases each). The clonotype was recovered from a human patient who received an intestinal transplant, so some T cells may come from the graft donor. Specimen: PBMCs, collected about 490 days after intestinal transplant. DNA of the CDR3: TGTGCCAGCAGTCCTCCGGGACGTCTAACCTATGAGCAGTTCTTC. This sequence encodes CASSPPGRLTYEQFF. The variable domain in full, with the rest retrieved from reference TRBV13 and TRBJ2-1, is AAGVIQSPRHLIKEKRETATLKCYPIPRHDTVYWYQQGPGQDPQFLISFYEKMQSDKGSIPDRFSAQQFSDYHSELNMSSLELGDSALYFCASSPPGRLTYEQFFGPGTRLTVL.